What follows is one TCR beta chain and its context. Generated by immunoSEQ multiplex PCR, the TCRdb table keeps only in-frame clones and is missing some. The repertoire consists of about 160,000 clones, with 96% occurring once and the leading ten covering around 0.92%. Germline values: CDR1 SNHLY, CDR2 FYNNEI. This CDR3 has 14 amino acids. The ends lost 6 bases at V and 2 bases at J; junction bases unmatched: 3. The sample is drawn from a study of control samples from healthy donors and cancer patients. V usage is TRBV2 and J usage is TRBJ2-7; 11 nucleotides agree with TRBD1. The sequence derives from a woman in her twenties or thirties in good health. Sample: blood. The CDR3: CASRRDRGTYEQYF. The CDR3 DNA follows: TGTGCCAGCAGACGGGACAGGGGGACCTACGAGCAGTACTTC.